Listed here are 20 T cell receptor beta chains from one sample, sequenced in a study of regulatory T cells in long-lasting Graves disease. Time point defined: newly diagnosed GD, antithyroid drugs for less than 3 months. Extracted RNA from PBMCs served as the source of the TCR library. Arm-PCR of CDR3 regions with iRepertoire HTBI primers generated TCR beta libraries. TCRdb processed the multiplex PCR reads anew with MiXCR; each CDR3 protein has one entry. The sample records 410,000 or so distinct CDR3 sequences, more than 13% being singletons. This sample also appeared in a second study, on T cells in Graves' hyperthyroidism and ophthalmopathy.

The sequencing here drew on peripheral blood mononuclear cells (PBMCs), taken at new diagnosis, from a patient treated with antithyroid drugs. These receptor sequences come from a woman aged 25-40 years with Graves disease.

This clonotype was seen repeatedly, ten times or more. The CDR3 loop is CSARVGGSSNQPQHF. The CDR3 bases are TGCAGTGCTAGAGTTGGGGGGTCAAGCAATCAGCCCCAGCATTTT. The rearrangement joins TRBV20-1 to TRBJ1-5, with TRBD1 as a possible D gene (5 bases). This CDR3 is 15 amino acids long. The V gene's germline CDR1 is DFQATT and CDR2 SNEGSKA (reference sequence). The V and J ends lost 1 base and 1 base respectively, with 11 bases between them.

This clonotype was seen repeatedly, ten times or more. The chain combines TRBV28 with TRBJ2-1; D is perhaps TRBD1 (6 bases). V dropped 5 bases and J dropped 3 bases, with 11 bases sitting between them. CDR1 and CDR2 from the germline V gene are MDHEN and SYDVKM. This CDR3 is built from 14 residues. CDR3 nucleotide sequence: TGTGCCAGCAGTGACTCGGACAGCTACAATGAGCAGTTCTTC. Translating gives CASSDSDSYNEQFF. Combining the CDR3 with reference TRBV28 and TRBJ2-1 gives the whole variable domain DVKVTQSSRYLVKRTGEKVFLECVQDMDHENMFWYRQDPGLGLRLIYFSYDVKMKEKGDIPEGYSVSREKKERFSLILESASTNQTSMYLCASSDSDSYNEQFFGPGTRLTVL.

This clonotype occurred many times. The genes are TRBV5-1 and TRBJ2-7; 10 bases fit TRBD1. The ends lost 0 bases at V and 2 bases at J; junction bases unmatched: 8. The CDR3 is 17 residues long. CDR1 and CDR2 (germline): SGHRS, YFSETQ. This chain's CDR3 is CASSLGTGGSGAYEQYF. The CDR3 DNA reads TGCGCCAGCAGCTTGGGGACAGGGGGATCTGGCGCCTACGAGCAGTACTTC. Complete variable domain (other parts from reference TRBV5-1 and TRBJ2-7): KAGVTQTPRYLIKTRGQQVTLSCSPISGHRSVSWYQQTPGQGLQFLFEYFSETQRNKGNFPGRFSGRQFSNSRSEMNVSTLELGDSALYLCASSLGTGGSGAYEQYFGPGTRLTVT.

In regard to this clonotype: With a much larger clone just one base away, this may be a read error. The rearrangement links TRBV5-1 to TRBJ1-1; D is unresolved. CDR3 length equals 13 residues. Germline CDR1 SGHRS, CDR2 YFSETQ. The DNA of the CDR3 is TGCGCCAGCAGCTTCGGCGGGAGCACTAAAGCTTTCTTT. It yields the protein CASSFGGSTKAFF.

This clonotype came up many times. V and J are TRBV5-1 and TRBJ1-1; D possibly corresponds to TRBD1 (5 bases). V was pared by 0 bases and J by 0 bases, with 12 bases between. There are 16 residues in the CDR3. The V gene's germline CDR1 is SGHRS and CDR2 YFSETQ. CDR3 protein: CASSLVRRGMNTEAFF. As DNA, the CDR3 is TGCGCCAGCAGCTTGGTGCGGCGGGGGATGAACACTGAAGCTTTCTTT. Variable domain in full (rest from reference TRBV5-1 and TRBJ1-1): KAGVTQTPRYLIKTRGQQVTLSCSPISGHRSVSWYQQTPGQGLQFLFEYFSETQRNKGNFPGRFSGRQFSNSRSEMNVSTLELGDSALYLCASSLVRRGMNTEAFFGQGTRLTVV.

The V call is TRBV7-8, the J call TRBJ1-2, with D possibly matching TRBD1 (5 bases). CDR1 SGHVS and CDR2 FQNEAQ come from the germline V gene. The CDR3 consists of 16 residues. V lost 2 bases, J lost 0 bases, and 13 bases lay in between. Here the CDR3 reads CASSLPFGAANYGYTF. CDR3 DNA: TGTGCCAGCAGCTTACCCTTCGGGGCCGCTAACTATGGCTACACCTTC. Full variable domain (outside the CDR3, taken from reference TRBV7-8 and TRBJ1-2): GAGVSQSPRYKVAKRGQDVALRCDPISGHVSLFWYQQALGQGPEFLTYFQNEAQLDKSGLPSDRFFAERPEGSVSTLKIQRTQQEDSAVYLCASSLPFGAANYGYTFGSGTRLTVV.

Ten or more counts support this clonotype. The V gene is TRBV5-1, the J gene TRBJ2-1; 7 bases fit TRBD1. Germline assignment: CDR1 SGHRS and CDR2 YFSETQ. The CDR3 extends over 17 amino acids. With 1 base clipped from V and 3 bases from J, the junction kept 10 bases outside the gene matches. For the CDR3, the DNA is TGCGCCAGCAGCTTGTCGACAGGGTCTCCCTACTACAATGAGCAGTTCTTC. Translated: CASSLSTGSPYYNEQFF.

This clonotype has at least ten counts. The chain employs TRBV20-1 and TRBJ2-5; weak D call: TRBD2 (5 bases). Looked up from germline, CDR1 is DFQATT and CDR2 is SNEGSKA (reference sequence). The CDR3 consists of 11 residues. The DNA for the CDR3 is TGCGGCACTCGGGGTGGAGAGACCCAGTACTTC. Protein: CGTRGGETQYF.

The V call is TRBV29-1, the J call TRBJ2-7; D is unresolved. The germline gives CDR1 SQVTM, CDR2 ANQGSEA. Trimming cost V 6 bases and J 3 bases, with 9 bases left between them. CDR3 size: 11 residues. For the CDR3, the DNA is TGCAGCGTCGCCGGGCTCTACGAGCAGTACTTC. Amino acid sequence: CSVAGLYEQYF.

In this sample, this clonotype turned up many times. The gene calls are TRBV30 and TRBJ1-1, with a possible D match to TRBD1 (6 bases). V was cut by 2 bases and J by 3 bases, with 13 bases left in between. CDR1 and CDR2 from the germline V gene are GTSNPN and SVGIG (reference sequence). This CDR3 is 14 amino acids long. The CDR3 region has the DNA TGTGCCTGGAGTCCTCGCGCAGGGGACACTGAAGCTTTCTTT. This codes for CAWSPRAGDTEAFF. Complete variable domain (other parts from reference TRBV30 and TRBJ1-1): SQTIHQWPATLVQPVGSPLSLECTVEGTSNPNLYWYRQAAGRGLQLLFYSVGIGQISSEVPQNLSASRPQDRQFILSSKKLLLSDSGFYLCAWSPRAGDTEAFFGQGTRLTVV.

This clonotype turned up a few times. This chain joins TRBV6-2 or TRBV6-3 and TRBJ2-3; 7 bases align to TRBD2. J was trimmed by 4 bases and V by 5 bases; bases with no gene match: 15. Germline lookup yields CDR1 MNHEY and CDR2 SVGEGT. The CDR3 spans 17 residues. CDR3 coding DNA: TGTGCCAGCAGTGACTATTCGGGGGGAGGTACCCCAGATACGCAGTATTTT. Amino acids: CASSDYSGGGTPDTQYF.

This clonotype was counted many times. The chain employs TRBV11-1 and TRBJ1-1; 8 bases are a match to TRBD1. Germline CDR1 SGHAT, CDR2 FQDESV (reference sequence). V gave up 5 bases and J gave up 0 bases; unmatched junction bases: 5. This CDR3 contains 15 residues. The CDR3 loop reads CASSGTGNMNTEAFF. CDR3 nucleotides: TGTGCCAGCAGCGGGACAGGCAACATGAACACTGAAGCTTTCTTT.

The J gene is TRBJ2-1, the V gene TRBV27, with TRBD1 matching 9 bases. Germline CDR1 MNHEY, CDR2 SMNVEV (reference sequence). Trimming cost V 3 bases and J 9 bases; bases outside gene matches: 6. The CDR3 runs to 14 residues. The CDR3 sequence is CASSFSDRGGEQFF. CDR3 in DNA: TGTGCCAGCAGTTTCTCGGACAGGGGTGGTGAGCAGTTCTTC.

This clonotype was observed a handful of times. V is TRBV15 and J is TRBJ2-1; a possible D gene is TRBD1 (6 bases). The ends were cut back, 5 bases at V and 5 bases at J, with 13 bases in the middle. The CDR3 has 14 residues. The germline CDR1 and CDR2 sequences are LNHNV and YYDKDF (reference sequence). As DNA, the CDR3 is TGTGCCACCAGCCCCGATAGGGACAACAATGAGCAGTTCTTC. It translates to CATSPDRDNNEQFF. The full variable domain, in which reference TRBV15 and TRBJ2-1 provide the parts outside the CDR3, is DAMVIQNPRYQVTQFGKPVTLSCSQTLNHNVMYWYQQKSSQAPKLLFHYYDKDFNNEADTPDNFQSRRPNTSFCFLDIRSPGLGDTAMYLCATSPDRDNNEQFFGPGTRLTVL.

There are many counts of this clonotype. The chain carries TRBV11-3 and TRBJ2-1; D is tentatively TRBD1 or TRBD2 (6 bases each). Trimming left V 7 bases short and J 0 bases short, with 13 bases between. This CDR3 region has 15 residues. Germline V lookup: CDR1 SGHNT, CDR2 YENEEA. Here the CDR3 DNA reads TGTGCCAGCACCCGAAAGGGGGGCTCCTACAATGAGCAGTTCTTC. Protein: CASTRKGGSYNEQFF.

This clonotype showed up many times. V gene TRBV2 combines with J gene TRBJ1-2, with 8 bases identical to TRBD1. V shed 6 bases, J shed 8 bases, and the junction held 11 bases outside the gene matches. The germline V gene encodes CDR1 SNHLY and CDR2 FYNNEI. The CDR3 consists of 14 residues. The CDR3 DNA follows: TGTGCCAGCAGGAGGGGGACAGGAGGAGAAGGCTACACCTTC. Amino acid sequence: CASRRGTGGEGYTF.

The rearrangement joins TRBV12-3 or TRBV12-4 to TRBJ2-3; TRBD2 agrees at 12 bases. Trimming removed 7 bases from V and 3 bases from J; junction bases left unmatched: 11. This CDR3 comprises 17 residues. CDR3 bases: TGTGCCAGCATCCCGACTAGCGGGAGAGAGGCGACAGATACGCAGTATTTT. Translating gives CASIPTSGREATDTQYF.

The count of this clonotype is one. This rearrangement joins TRBV19 to TRBJ1-1; D may be TRBD1 (6 bases). Germline V gives CDR1 LNHDA, CDR2 SQIVND (reference sequence). Trimming took off 7 bases at V and 8 bases at J, with 14 bases between the two ends. The CDR3 sequence is 12 residues long. CDR3 amino acids: CASTSGAPEAFF. The CDR3 DNA reads as TGTGCCAGTACCTCGGGGGCTCCAGAAGCTTTCTTT.

This clonotype was observed many times. A junction end diverges from the germline sequence, so it may reflect a read error. This chain links TRBV10-2 with TRBJ2-7; 7 nucleotides match TRBD2. Germline CDR1 reads WSHSY; CDR2 reads SAAADI. There are 15 residues in the CDR3. The CDR3 here is CASSESGGTFYEQYF. Here the CDR3 DNA reads TGTGCCAGCAGTGAGTCCGGGGGGACTTTCTACGAGCAGTACTTC.

In this sample, this clonotype turned up many times. The chain uses TRBV28 and TRBJ1-4; D may be TRBD1 (6 bases). CDR1 is MDHEN, CDR2 SYDVKM, per germline. The CDR3 covers 15 residues. The ends were cut back, 4 bases at V and 11 bases at J, with 20 bases in the middle. The CDR3 nucleotides are TGTGCCAGCAGTTCTCTCTGGGGGGCGCAGGCGAAACTGTTTTTT. This translates into CASSSLWGAQAKLFF. The variable domain in full, completed from reference TRBV28 and TRBJ1-4, reads DVKVTQSSRYLVKRTGEKVFLECVQDMDHENMFWYRQDPGLGLRLIYFSYDVKMKEKGDIPEGYSVSREKKERFSLILESASTNQTSMYLCASSSLWGAQAKLFFGSGTQLSVL.